This T cell receptor beta chain was profiled in a study of blood T cell repertoires in COVID-19. As processed by the authors: Counts of nucleated cells, estimated from reference gene primer amplification, were obtained. TCRdb keeps only in-frame clones here, not all; method: immunoSEQ multiplex PCR. V, J and clone size derive from that table, while D and trimming were established from the DNA sequence. The table lists 100,000 or so clones, about 76% of them singletons. The table lists this clone with a few counts. The V gene lost 6 bases and the J gene lost 1 base, with 9 bases spanning the gap. Germline lookup yields CDR1 KGHSH and CDR2 LQKENI. The CDR3 extends over 13 amino acids.

Material for sequencing was peripheral blood. The V and J genes are TRBV18 and TRBJ1-2, with a tentative D call TRBD1 (5 bases). The receptor comes from an older man with acute or convalescent COVID-19. CDR3 loop: CASSQGSNYGYTF. In DNA form, the CDR3 reads TGTGCCAGCTCCCAGGGCAGTAACTATGGCTACACCTTC. Drawing the rest from reference TRBV18 and TRBJ1-2, the complete variable domain is NAGVMQNPRHLVRRRGQEARLRCSPMKGHSHVYWYRQLPEEGLKFMVYLQKENIIDESGMPKERFSAEFPKEGPSILRIQQVVRGDSAAYFCASSQGSNYGYTFGSGTRLTVV.